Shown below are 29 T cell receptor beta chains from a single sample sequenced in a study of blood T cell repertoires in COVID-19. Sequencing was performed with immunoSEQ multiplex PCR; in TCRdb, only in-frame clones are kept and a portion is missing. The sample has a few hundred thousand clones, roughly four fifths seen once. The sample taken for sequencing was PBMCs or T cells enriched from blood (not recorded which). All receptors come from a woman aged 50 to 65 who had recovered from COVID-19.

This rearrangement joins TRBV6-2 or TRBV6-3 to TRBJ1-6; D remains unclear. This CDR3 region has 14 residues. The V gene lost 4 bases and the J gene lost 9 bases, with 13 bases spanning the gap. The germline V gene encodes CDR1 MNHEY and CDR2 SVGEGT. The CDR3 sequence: CASSSNIAGSPLHF. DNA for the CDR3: TGTGCCAGCAGTTCTAACATAGCGGGTTCACCCCTCCACTTT.

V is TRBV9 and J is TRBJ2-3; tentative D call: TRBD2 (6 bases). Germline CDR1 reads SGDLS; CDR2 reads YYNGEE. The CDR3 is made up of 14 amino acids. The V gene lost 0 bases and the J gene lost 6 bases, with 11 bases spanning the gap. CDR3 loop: CASSVGGKWDTQYF. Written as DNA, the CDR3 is TGTGCCAGCAGCGTAGGCGGGAAATGGGATACGCAGTATTTT.

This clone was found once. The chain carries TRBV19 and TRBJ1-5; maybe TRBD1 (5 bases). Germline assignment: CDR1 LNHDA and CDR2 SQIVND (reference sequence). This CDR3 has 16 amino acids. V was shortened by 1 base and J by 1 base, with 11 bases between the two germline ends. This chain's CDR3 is CASSIGSRGSNQPQHF. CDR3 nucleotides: TGTGCCAGTAGTATAGGGTCACGGGGGAGCAATCAGCCCCAGCATTTT.

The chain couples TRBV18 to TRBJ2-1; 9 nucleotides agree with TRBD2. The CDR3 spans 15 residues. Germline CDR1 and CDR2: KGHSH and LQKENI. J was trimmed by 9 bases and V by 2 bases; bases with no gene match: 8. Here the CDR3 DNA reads TGTGCCAGCTCACCAGTGCCTAGCGGGGAGGGTGAGCAGTTCTTC. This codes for CASSPVPSGEGEQFF. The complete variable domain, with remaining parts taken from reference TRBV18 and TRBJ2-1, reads NAGVMQNPRHLVRRRGQEARLRCSPMKGHSHVYWYRQLPEEGLKFMVYLQKENIIDESGMPKERFSAEFPKEGPSILRIQQVVRGDSAAYFCASSPVPSGEGEQFFGPGTRLTVL.

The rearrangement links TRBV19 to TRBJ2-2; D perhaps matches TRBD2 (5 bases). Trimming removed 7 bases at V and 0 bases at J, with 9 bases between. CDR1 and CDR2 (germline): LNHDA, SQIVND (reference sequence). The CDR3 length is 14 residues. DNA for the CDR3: TGTGCCAGTACGGAGGCATCGAACACCGGGGAGCTGTTTTTT. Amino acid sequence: CASTEASNTGELFF.

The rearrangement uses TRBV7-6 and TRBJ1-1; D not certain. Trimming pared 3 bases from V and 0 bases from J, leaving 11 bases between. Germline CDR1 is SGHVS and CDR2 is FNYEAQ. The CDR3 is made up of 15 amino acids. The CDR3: CASSLVDGVNTEAFF. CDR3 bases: TGTGCCAGCAGCTTGGTGGACGGGGTGAACACTGAAGCTTTCTTT.

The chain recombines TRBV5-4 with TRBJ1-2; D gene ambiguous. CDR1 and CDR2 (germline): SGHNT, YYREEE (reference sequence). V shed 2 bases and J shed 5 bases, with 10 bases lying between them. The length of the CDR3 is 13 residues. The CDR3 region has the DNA TGTGCCAGCAGCTTCCCGTTAGAATATGGCTACACCTTC. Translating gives CASSFPLEYGYTF.

The CDR3 loop is CASSQDPGGEKLFF. The CDR3 DNA follows: TGCGCCAGCAGCCAAGATCCGGGGGGCGAAAAACTGTTTTTT. This chain links TRBV4-3 with TRBJ1-4; D might be TRBD1 (6 bases). This CDR3 comprises 14 residues. The germline V gene encodes CDR1 LGHNA and CDR2 YSLEER. V was clipped by 0 bases and J by 8 bases, with 10 bases between them.

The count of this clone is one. The CDR3 DNA sequence: TGTGCCAGCAGCCAAGTGGTAGCGAAAGAGACCCAGTACTTC. This translates into CASSQVVAKETQYF. The chain employs TRBV3-1 (or the pseudogene TRBV3-2) and TRBJ2-5; D possibly corresponds to TRBD2 (5 bases). The CDR3 consists of 14 residues. Trimming removed 1 base from V and 3 bases from J, with 9 bases in between. Germline-derived CDR1 and CDR2 are LGHDT and YNNKEL (reference sequence).

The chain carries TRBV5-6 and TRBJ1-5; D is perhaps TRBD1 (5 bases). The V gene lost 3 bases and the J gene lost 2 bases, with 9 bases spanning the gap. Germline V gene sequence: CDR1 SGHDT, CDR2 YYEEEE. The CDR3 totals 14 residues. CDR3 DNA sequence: TGTGCCAGCAGCTCATGGGGGGGCAATCAGCCCCAGCATTTT. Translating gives CASSSWGGNQPQHF.

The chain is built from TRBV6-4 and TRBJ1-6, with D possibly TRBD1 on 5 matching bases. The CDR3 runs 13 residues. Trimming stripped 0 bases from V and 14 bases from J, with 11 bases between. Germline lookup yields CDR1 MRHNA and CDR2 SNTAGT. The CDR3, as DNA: TGTGCCAGCAGTGACTCGATTTGGGGGGCCCTCCACTTT. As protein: CASSDSIWGALHF.

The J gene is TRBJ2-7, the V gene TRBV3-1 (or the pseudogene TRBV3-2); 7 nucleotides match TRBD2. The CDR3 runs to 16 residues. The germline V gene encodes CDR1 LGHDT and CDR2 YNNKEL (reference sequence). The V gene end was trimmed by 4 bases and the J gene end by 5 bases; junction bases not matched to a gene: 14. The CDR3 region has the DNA TGTGCCAGCAGCCCTTCCCTGGGACTACCGGCAGACGAGCAGTACTTC. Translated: CASSPSLGLPADEQYF.

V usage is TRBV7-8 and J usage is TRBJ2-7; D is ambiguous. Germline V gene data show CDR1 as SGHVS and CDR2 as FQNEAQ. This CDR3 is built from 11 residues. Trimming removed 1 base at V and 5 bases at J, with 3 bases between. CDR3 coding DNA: TGTGCCAGCAGCTTAGAGCACGAGCAGTACTTC. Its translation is CASSLEHEQYF. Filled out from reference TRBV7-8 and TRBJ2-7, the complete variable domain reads GAGVSQSPRYKVAKRGQDVALRCDPISGHVSLFWYQQALGQGPEFLTYFQNEAQLDKSGLPSDRFFAERPEGSVSTLKIQRTQQEDSAVYLCASSLEHEQYFGPGTRLTVT.

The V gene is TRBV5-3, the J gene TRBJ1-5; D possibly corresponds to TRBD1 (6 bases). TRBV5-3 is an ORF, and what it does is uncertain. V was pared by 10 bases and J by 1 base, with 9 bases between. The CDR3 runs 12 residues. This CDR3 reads CAPQGSNQPQHF. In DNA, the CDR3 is TGTGCCCCCCAGGGGAGCAATCAGCCCCAGCATTTT.

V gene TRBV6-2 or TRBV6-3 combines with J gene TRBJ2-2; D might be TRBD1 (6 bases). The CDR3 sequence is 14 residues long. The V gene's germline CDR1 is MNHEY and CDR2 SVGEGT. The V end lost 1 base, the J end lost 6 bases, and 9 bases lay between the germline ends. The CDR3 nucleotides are TGTGCCAGCAGTTACTGGGGGCTCCCCGGGGAGCTGTTTTTT. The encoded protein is CASSYWGLPGELFF.

The chain's CDR3 is CASSDSRGFNQPQHF. In nucleotides, the CDR3 is TGTGCCAGCAGTGATTCCAGGGGGTTCAATCAGCCCCAGCATTTT. The chain links TRBV2 to TRBJ1-5; 7 bases line up with TRBD1. Trimming took 3 bases from V and 3 from J; bases not matched to a gene: 5. The CDR3 has 15 residues. The germline V gene has CDR1 SNHLY and CDR2 FYNNEI.

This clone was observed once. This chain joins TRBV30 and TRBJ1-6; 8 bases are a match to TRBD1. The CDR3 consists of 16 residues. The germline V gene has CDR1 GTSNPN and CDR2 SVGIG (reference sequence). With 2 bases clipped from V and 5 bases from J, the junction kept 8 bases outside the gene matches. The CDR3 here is CAWSSLGQEHNSPLHF. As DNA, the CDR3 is TGTGCCTGGAGTTCTCTGGGACAGGAACATAATTCACCCCTCCACTTT.

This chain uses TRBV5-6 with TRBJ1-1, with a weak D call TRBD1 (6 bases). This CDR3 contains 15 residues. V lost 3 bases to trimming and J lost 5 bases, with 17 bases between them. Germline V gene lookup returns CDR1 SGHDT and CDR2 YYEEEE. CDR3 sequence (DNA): TGTGCCAGCAGCTCAGGCGGGAGGGGGAGTACTGAAGCTTTCTTT. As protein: CASSSGGRGSTEAFF. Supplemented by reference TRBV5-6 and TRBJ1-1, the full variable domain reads DAGVTQSPTHLIKTRGQQVTLRCSPKSGHDTVSWYQQALGQGPQFIFQYYEEEERQRGNFPDRFSGHQFPNYSSELNVNALLLGDSALYLCASSSGGRGSTEAFFGQGTRLTVV.

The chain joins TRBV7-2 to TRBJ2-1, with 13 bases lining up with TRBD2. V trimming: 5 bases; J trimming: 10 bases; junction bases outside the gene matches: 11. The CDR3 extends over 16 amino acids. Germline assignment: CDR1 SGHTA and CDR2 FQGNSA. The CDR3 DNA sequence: TGTGCCAGCAGCACTAGCGGGAGGGCCTCGCGGGGCGAGCAGTTCTTC. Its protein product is CASSTSGRASRGEQFF.

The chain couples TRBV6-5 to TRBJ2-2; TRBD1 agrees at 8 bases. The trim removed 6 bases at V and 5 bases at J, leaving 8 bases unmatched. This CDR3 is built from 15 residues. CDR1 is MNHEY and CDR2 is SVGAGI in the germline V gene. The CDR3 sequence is CASRPQGGGTGELFF. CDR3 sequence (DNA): TGTGCCAGCAGGCCACAGGGGGGAGGTACCGGGGAGCTGTTTTTT.

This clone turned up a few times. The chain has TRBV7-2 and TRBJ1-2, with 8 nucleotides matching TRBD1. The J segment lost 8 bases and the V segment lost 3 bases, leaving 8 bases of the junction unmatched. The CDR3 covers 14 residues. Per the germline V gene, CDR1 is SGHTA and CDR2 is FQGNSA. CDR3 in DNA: TGTGCCAGCAGCTTGGACAGGGTACGATACGGCTACACCTTC. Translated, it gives CASSLDRVRYGYTF. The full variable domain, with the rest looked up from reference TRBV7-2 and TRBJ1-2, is GAGVSQSPSNKVTEKGKDVELRCDPISGHTALYWYRQSLGQGLEFLIYFQGNSAPDKSGLPSDRFSAERTGGSVSTLTIQRTQQEDSAVYLCASSLDRVRYGYTFGSGTRLTVV.

The DNA for the CDR3 is TGCGCCAGCAGCTTGGCGTGGGCAGGGGGAATCGGGGACACTGAAGCTTTCTTT. Translated: CASSLAWAGGIGDTEAFF. The chain uses TRBV5-1 and TRBJ1-1; 7 bases fit TRBD1. CDR3 length: 18 amino acids. V gave up 0 bases and J gave up 3 bases; unmatched junction bases: 14. The germline V gene encodes CDR1 SGHRS and CDR2 YFSETQ. Full variable domain (remainder filled in from reference TRBV5-1 and TRBJ1-1): KAGVTQTPRYLIKTRGQQVTLSCSPISGHRSVSWYQQTPGQGLQFLFEYFSETQRNKGNFPGRFSGRQFSNSRSEMNVSTLELGDSALYLCASSLAWAGGIGDTEAFFGQGTRLTVV.

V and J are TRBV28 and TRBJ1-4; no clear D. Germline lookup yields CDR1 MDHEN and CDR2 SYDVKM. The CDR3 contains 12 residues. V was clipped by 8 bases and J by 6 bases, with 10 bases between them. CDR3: CASEGGDEKLFF. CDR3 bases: TGTGCCAGCGAGGGAGGCGATGAAAAACTGTTTTTT.

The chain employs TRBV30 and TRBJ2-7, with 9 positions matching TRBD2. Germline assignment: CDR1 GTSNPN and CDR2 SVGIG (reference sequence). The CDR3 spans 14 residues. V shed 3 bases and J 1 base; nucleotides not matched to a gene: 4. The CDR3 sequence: CAWRLAGGSYEQYF. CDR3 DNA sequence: TGTGCCTGGAGACTAGCGGGCGGATCCTACGAGCAGTACTTC.

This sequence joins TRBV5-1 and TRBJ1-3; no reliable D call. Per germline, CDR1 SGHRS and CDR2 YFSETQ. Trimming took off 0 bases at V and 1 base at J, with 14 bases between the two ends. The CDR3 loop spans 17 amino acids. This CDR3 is CASSLASPEVSGNTIYF. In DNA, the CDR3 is TGCGCCAGCAGCTTGGCGTCTCCCGAGGTATCTGGAAACACCATATATTTT. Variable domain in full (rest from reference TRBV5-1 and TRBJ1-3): KAGVTQTPRYLIKTRGQQVTLSCSPISGHRSVSWYQQTPGQGLQFLFEYFSETQRNKGNFPGRFSGRQFSNSRSEMNVSTLELGDSALYLCASSLASPEVSGNTIYFGEGSWLTVV.

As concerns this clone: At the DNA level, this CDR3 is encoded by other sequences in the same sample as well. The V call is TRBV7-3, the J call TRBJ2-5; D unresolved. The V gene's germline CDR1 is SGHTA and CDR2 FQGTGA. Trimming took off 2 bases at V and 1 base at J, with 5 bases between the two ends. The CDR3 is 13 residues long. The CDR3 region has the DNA TGTGCCAGCAGCTTAGGGCCCCAAGAGACCCAGTACTTC. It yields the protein CASSLGPQETQYF.

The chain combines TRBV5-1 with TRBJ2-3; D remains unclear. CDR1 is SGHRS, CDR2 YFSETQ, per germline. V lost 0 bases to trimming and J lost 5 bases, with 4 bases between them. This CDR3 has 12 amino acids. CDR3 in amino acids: CASSLDGDTQYF. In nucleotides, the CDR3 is TGCGCCAGCAGCTTGGACGGAGATACGCAGTATTTT.

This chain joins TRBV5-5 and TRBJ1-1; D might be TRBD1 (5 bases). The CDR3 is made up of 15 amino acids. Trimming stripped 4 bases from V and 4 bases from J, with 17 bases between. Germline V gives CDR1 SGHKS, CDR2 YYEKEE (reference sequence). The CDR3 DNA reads TGTGCCAGCAGCCTTACGGGGGTTGATGGCACTGAAGCTTTCTTT. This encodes CASSLTGVDGTEAFF.

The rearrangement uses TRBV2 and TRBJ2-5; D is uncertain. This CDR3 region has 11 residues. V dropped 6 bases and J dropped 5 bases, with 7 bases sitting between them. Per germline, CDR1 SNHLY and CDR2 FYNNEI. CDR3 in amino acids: CASRLSETQYF. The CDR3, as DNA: TGTGCCAGCAGGTTATCCGAGACCCAGTACTTC. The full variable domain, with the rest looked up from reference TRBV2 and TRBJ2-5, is EPEVTQTPSHQVTQMGQEVILRCVPISNHLYFYWYRQILGQKVEFLVSFYNNEISEKSEIFDDQFSVERPDGSNFTLKIRSTKLEDSAMYFCASRLSETQYFGPGTRLLVL.